The 21 T cell receptor beta chains listed next were all sequenced from one sample in a study of shared clonotypes between healthy human individuals. The method was immunoSEQ multiplex PCR; TCRdb's version includes in-frame clones alone and lacks a portion of them. The sample has some 1 million clones, roughly 80% seen once; the top ten hold around 1.5%. Material for sequencing was memory CD4+ T cells sorted from blood. Subset given: CD45RA-negative fraction. The receptors stem from a man younger than 30 in good health.

The chain is built from TRBV4-3 and TRBJ2-5, with 9 bases matching TRBD1. Looked up from germline, CDR1 is LGHNA and CDR2 is YSLEER. J gave up 5 bases and V 6 bases, and 10 bases lay outside the gene matches. This CDR3 comprises 15 residues. The DNA for the CDR3 is TGCGCCAGCAGTCCCGGACAGGGGAGGACGGAGACCCAGTACTTC. Translated: CASSPGQGRTETQYF.

Worth noting for this clone: Other DNA sequences in the same sample also yield this CDR3. V gene TRBV5-1 combines with J gene TRBJ1-2; D remains unclear. CDR1 and CDR2 from the germline V gene are SGHRS and YFSETQ. The CDR3 is made up of 12 amino acids. Trimming pared 3 bases from V and 4 bases from J, leaving 7 bases between. The CDR3 DNA follows: TGCGCCAGCAGCTCGGAGGGCTATGGCTACACCTTC. Its protein is CASSSEGYGYTF. Full variable domain (remainder filled in from reference TRBV5-1 and TRBJ1-2): KAGVTQTPRYLIKTRGQQVTLSCSPISGHRSVSWYQQTPGQGLQFLFEYFSETQRNKGNFPGRFSGRQFSNSRSEMNVSTLELGDSALYLCASSSEGYGYTFGSGTRLTVV.

The V and J genes are TRBV19 and TRBJ2-7, with D perhaps assigned TRBD1 or TRBD2 (5 bases each). The CDR3 sequence is 13 residues long. V lost 8 bases to trimming and J lost 2 bases, with 13 bases between them. CDR1 and CDR2 (germline): LNHDA, SQIVND (reference sequence). The CDR3 sequence: CASRRDGTYEQYF. The CDR3 coding sequence is TGTGCCAGTCGAAGGGACGGAACCTACGAGCAGTACTTC.

This chain uses TRBV4-3 with TRBJ2-2; 11 bases line up with TRBD2. In germline, CDR1 is LGHNA, CDR2 YSLEER. V lost 0 bases to trimming and J lost 3 bases; unmatched junction nucleotides: 3. CDR3 length: 17 residues. DNA for the CDR3: TGCGCCAGCAGCCAAGAGGTAGCGGGAGGGTACACCGGGGAGCTGTTTTTT. Amino acids: CASSQEVAGGYTGELFF.

Comments on this clone: This likely stems from a read error, as it lies one base from a far larger clone. The gene calls are TRBV6-5 and TRBJ1-4; D perhaps matches TRBD1 (6 bases). Trimming stripped 5 bases from V and 6 bases from J, with 10 bases between. CDR3 length equals 13 residues. Germline assignment: CDR1 MNHEY and CDR2 SVGAGI. The CDR3 sequence: CASSIGGYEKLFF. The CDR3 DNA sequence: TGTGCCAGCAGTATAGGGGGGTATGAAAAACTGTTTTTT.

The V call is TRBV30, the J call TRBJ2-3, with D perhaps given as TRBD1 or TRBD2 (5 bases each). V lost 1 base, J lost 3 bases, and 14 bases lay in between. The CDR3 length is 15 residues. Germline CDR1 is GTSNPN and CDR2 is SVGIG (reference sequence). The CDR3 bases are TGTGCCTGGAGTGGAGGGGTAGGGATAACAGATACGCAGTATTTT. Amino acids: CAWSGGVGITDTQYF.

This clone was detected ten times or more. V usage is TRBV30 and J usage is TRBJ2-5, with 9 bases aligning to TRBD2. CDR3 length: 17 residues. V was pared by 2 bases and J by 7 bases, with 17 bases of the junction left unmatched. Germline-derived CDR1 and CDR2 are GTSNPN and SVGIG (reference sequence). The CDR3, as DNA: TGTGCCTGGAGTCTAATTGGAGCGGGGGGCGCCCTTGGGACCCAGTACTTC. Protein sequence: CAWSLIGAGGALGTQYF. Full variable domain (outside the CDR3, taken from reference TRBV30 and TRBJ2-5): SQTIHQWPATLVQPVGSPLSLECTVEGTSNPNLYWYRQAAGRGLQLLFYSVGIGQISSEVPQNLSASRPQDRQFILSSKKLLLSDSGFYLCAWSLIGAGGALGTQYFGPGTRLLVL.

This clone has just one count. The sample holds other DNA sequences that translate to the same CDR3. The chain uses TRBV18 and TRBJ2-5; D not resolved. CDR1 and CDR2 from the germline V gene are KGHSH and LQKENI. The CDR3 is made up of 14 amino acids. Trimming took off 3 bases at V and 2 bases at J, with 10 bases between the two ends. CDR3 in DNA: TGTGCCAGCTCACCGCGGCCTGGACAAGAGACCCAGTACTTC. Translated, it gives CASSPRPGQETQYF.

The genes are TRBV11-2 and TRBJ2-7; D could derive from TRBD1 or TRBD2 (5 bases each). The V end lost 3 bases, the J end lost 4 bases, and 7 bases lay between the germline ends. CDR1 is SGHAT, CDR2 FQNNGV, per germline. The CDR3 length is 12 residues. Here the CDR3 reads CASSFGGYEQYF. CDR3 DNA: TGTGCCAGCAGCTTTGGGGGTTACGAGCAGTACTTC.

This clone occurred a few times. V and J are TRBV6-1 and TRBJ1-1, with D possibly TRBD1 on 6 matching bases. Germline V gives CDR1 MNHNS, CDR2 SASEGT. The CDR3 is 15 residues long. The ends were cut back, 3 bases at V and 0 bases at J, with 11 bases in the middle. The CDR3 region has the DNA TGTGCCAGCAGTGACGGACAGAGATTGAACACTGAAGCTTTCTTT. Residues: CASSDGQRLNTEAFF.

The table lists this clone with a few counts. This chain connects TRBV30 to TRBJ1-5; D gene unclear. The germline CDR1 and CDR2 sequences are GTSNPN and SVGIG (reference sequence). Between the trimmed V and J ends, which lost 5 bases and 0 bases, there was a span of 11 bases. This CDR3 contains 14 residues. The CDR3 is CAWGDIPSNQPQHF. In DNA, the CDR3 is TGTGCCTGGGGTGACATACCTAGCAATCAGCCCCAGCATTTT.

The chain has TRBV13 and TRBJ2-5; D possibly corresponds to TRBD1 (5 bases). Looked up from germline, CDR1 is PRHDT and CDR2 is FYEKMQ (reference sequence). Trimming shortened V by 0 bases and J by 3 bases, and 14 bases separated the two germline ends. This CDR3 has 16 residues. CDR3 DNA: TGTGCCAGCAGCTTAGGAGGGGTCCCCTCCAAAGAGACCCAGTACTTC. Residues: CASSLGGVPSKETQYF.

The rearrangement links TRBV10-1 to TRBJ2-3; D is ambiguous. From germline, CDR1 is WNHNN and CDR2 SYGVQD (reference sequence). The V end was cut by 6 bases, the J end by 4 bases, with 11 bases between. The CDR3 consists of 13 residues. CDR3 residues: CASRTPPADTQYF. DNA for the CDR3: TGCGCCAGCAGGACCCCGCCAGCAGATACGCAGTATTTT.

The sample holds many counts of this clone. V is TRBV5-6 and J is TRBJ2-5; 7 bases map to TRBD2. J gave up 3 bases and V 6 bases, and 5 bases lay outside the gene matches. CDR1 SGHDT and CDR2 YYEEEE come from the germline V gene. The CDR3 runs 13 residues. The CDR3 loop reads CASNVGGKETQYF. The CDR3, as DNA: TGTGCCAGCAATGTGGGGGGGAAAGAGACCCAGTACTTC.

This chain joins TRBV4-3 and TRBJ2-6; 8 bases are a match to TRBD2. Germline trimming cut 0 bases from V and 3 bases from J; bases unmatched to any gene: 13. This CDR3 has 20 residues. The germline gives CDR1 LGHNA, CDR2 YSLEER. The CDR3 coding sequence is TGCGCCAGCAGCCAAGATCCCCCAGCGGGAGTGGGAGGTGGGGCCAACGTCCTGACTTTC. This encodes CASSQDPPAGVGGGANVLTF.

The rearrangement joins TRBV11-2 to TRBJ2-7; D may be TRBD1 (5 bases). Trimming removed 0 bases at V and 5 bases at J, with 8 bases between. There are 13 residues in the CDR3. Germline CDR1 and CDR2: SGHAT and FQNNGV. CDR3 residues: CASSLDRVNEQYF. The CDR3, as DNA: TGTGCCAGCAGCTTAGACAGGGTGAACGAGCAGTACTTC.

V is TRBV4-1 and J is TRBJ1-3, with TRBD1 as a possible D gene (5 bases). The CDR3 has 14 residues. Trimming left V 4 bases short and J 8 bases short, with 15 bases between. CDR1 is MGHRA, CDR2 YSYEKL, per germline. The CDR3 bases are TGCGCCAGCAGCCCCTATACTACACAGGACACCATATATTTT. Translated, it gives CASSPYTTQDTIYF.

This clone was picked up one time. This sequence joins TRBV6-5 and TRBJ2-7, with D possibly being TRBD2 (5 bases). The length of the CDR3 is 16 residues. V was clipped by 0 bases and J by 2 bases, with 14 bases between them. Germline CDR1 is MNHEY and CDR2 is SVGAGI. The CDR3 is CASSYSGRTGAYEQYF. Written as DNA, the CDR3 is TGTGCCAGCAGTTACTCCGGCAGAACCGGGGCCTACGAGCAGTACTTC.

Here the CDR3 reads CATSWVVAGLSSKGVNTEAFF. For the CDR3, the DNA is TGTGCCACCAGCTGGGTCGTGGCAGGCCTTTCCTCGAAGGGAGTGAACACTGAAGCTTTCTTT. The chain employs TRBV15 and TRBJ1-1, with D uncertain. The germline gives CDR1 LNHNV, CDR2 YYDKDF (reference sequence). This CDR3 comprises 21 residues. With 5 bases removed from V and 0 bases from J, the gap between germline ends came to 31 bases. The complete variable domain, with remaining parts taken from reference TRBV15 and TRBJ1-1, reads DAMVIQNPRYQVTQFGKPVTLSCSQTLNHNVMYWYQQKSSQAPKLLFHYYDKDFNNEADTPDNFQSRRPNTSFCFLDIRSPGLGDTAMYLCATSWVVAGLSSKGVNTEAFFGQGTRLTVV.

The chain uses TRBV11-2 and TRBJ1-6, with D unclear. The CDR3 extends over 16 amino acids. V gave up 2 bases and J gave up 10 bases, with 18 bases separating them. Germline CDR1 SGHAT, CDR2 FQNNGV. This CDR3 reads CASSLTPTGIGSPLHF. In nucleotides, the CDR3 is TGTGCCAGCAGCTTAACCCCAACGGGGATTGGCTCACCCCTCCACTTT.

As regards this clone: One end of the junction fails to match germline, which may point to a read error. CDR3 bases: TGTGCCATCAGTGAGTCGACACTAGCTAGGATCTTC. This translates into CAISESTLARIF. The rearrangement links TRBV10-3 to TRBJ2-1; D is perhaps TRBD2 (6 bases). This CDR3 comprises 12 residues. The germline CDR1 and CDR2 sequences are ENHRY and SYGVKD.